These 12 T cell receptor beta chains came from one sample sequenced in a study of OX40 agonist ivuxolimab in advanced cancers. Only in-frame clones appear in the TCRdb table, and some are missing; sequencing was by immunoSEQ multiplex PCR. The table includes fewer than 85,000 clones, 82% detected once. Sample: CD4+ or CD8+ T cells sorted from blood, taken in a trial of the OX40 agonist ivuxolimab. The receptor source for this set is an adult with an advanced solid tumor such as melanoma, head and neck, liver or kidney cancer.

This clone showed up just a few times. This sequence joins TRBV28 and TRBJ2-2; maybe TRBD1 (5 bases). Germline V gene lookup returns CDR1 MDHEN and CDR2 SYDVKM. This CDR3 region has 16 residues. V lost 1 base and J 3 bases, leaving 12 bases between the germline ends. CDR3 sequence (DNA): TGTGCCAGCAGTTTATCTGCAGGGTCGGACACCGGGGAGCTGTTTTTT. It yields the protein CASSLSAGSDTGELFF.

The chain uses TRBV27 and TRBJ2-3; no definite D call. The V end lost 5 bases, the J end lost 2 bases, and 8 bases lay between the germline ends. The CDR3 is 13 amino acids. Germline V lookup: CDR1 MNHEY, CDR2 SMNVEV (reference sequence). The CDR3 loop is CASSGIYTDTQYF. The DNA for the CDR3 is TGTGCCAGCAGTGGCATCTACACAGATACGCAGTATTTT.

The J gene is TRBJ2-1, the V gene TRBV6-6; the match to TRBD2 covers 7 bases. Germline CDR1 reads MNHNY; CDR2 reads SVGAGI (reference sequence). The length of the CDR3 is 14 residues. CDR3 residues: CVAGETSSYNEQFF. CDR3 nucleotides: TGTGTGGCGGGAGAGACGAGCTCCTACAATGAGCAGTTCTTC.

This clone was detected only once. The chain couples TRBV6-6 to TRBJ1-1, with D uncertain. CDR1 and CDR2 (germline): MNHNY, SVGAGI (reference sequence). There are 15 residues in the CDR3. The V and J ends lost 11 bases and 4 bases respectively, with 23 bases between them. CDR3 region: CASAPQRGGSTEAFF. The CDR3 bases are TGTGCCTCAGCGCCCCAGCGTGGAGGGAGCACTGAAGCTTTCTTT.

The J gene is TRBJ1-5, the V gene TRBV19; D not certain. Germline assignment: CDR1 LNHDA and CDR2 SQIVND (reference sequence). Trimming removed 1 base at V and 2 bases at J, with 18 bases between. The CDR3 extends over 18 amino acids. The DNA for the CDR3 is TGTGCCAGTAGTATAGGGTGGTCCTATGGCAGTGGCAATCAGCCCCAGCATTTT. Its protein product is CASSIGWSYGSGNQPQHF.

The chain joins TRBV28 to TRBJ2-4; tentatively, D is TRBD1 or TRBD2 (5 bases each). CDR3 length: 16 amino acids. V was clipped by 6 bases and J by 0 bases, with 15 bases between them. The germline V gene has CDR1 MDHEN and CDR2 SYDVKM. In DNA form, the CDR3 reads TGTGCCAGCAGCCCAATGGGGACCTTAGCCAAAAACATTCAGTACTTC. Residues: CASSPMGTLAKNIQYF.

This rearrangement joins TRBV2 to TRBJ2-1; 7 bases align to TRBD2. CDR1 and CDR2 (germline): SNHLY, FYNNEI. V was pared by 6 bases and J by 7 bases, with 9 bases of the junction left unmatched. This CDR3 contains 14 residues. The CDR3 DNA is TGTGCCAGCAGGGTGGTAGCGGGCGGTAATGAGCAGTTCTTC. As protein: CASRVVAGGNEQFF.

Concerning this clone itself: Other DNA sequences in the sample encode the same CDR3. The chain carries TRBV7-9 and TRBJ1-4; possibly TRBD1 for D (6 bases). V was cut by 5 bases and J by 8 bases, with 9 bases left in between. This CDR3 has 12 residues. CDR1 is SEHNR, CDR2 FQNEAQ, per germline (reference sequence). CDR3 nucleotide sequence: TGTGCCAGCAGCCCTCAGGGGGAAAAACTGTTTTTT. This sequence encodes CASSPQGEKLFF.

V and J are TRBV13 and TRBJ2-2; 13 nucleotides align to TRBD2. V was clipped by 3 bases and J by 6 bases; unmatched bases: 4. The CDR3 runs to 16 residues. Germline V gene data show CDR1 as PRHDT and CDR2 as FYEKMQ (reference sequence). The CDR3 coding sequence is TGTGCCAGCAGCTTCGGACTAGCGGGAGCGGCCGGGGAGCTGTTTTTT. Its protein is CASSFGLAGAAGELFF. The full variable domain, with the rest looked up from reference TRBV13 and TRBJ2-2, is AAGVIQSPRHLIKEKRETATLKCYPIPRHDTVYWYQQGPGQDPQFLISFYEKMQSDKGSIPDRFSAQQFSDYHSELNMSSLELGDSALYFCASSFGLAGAAGELFFGEGSRLTVL.

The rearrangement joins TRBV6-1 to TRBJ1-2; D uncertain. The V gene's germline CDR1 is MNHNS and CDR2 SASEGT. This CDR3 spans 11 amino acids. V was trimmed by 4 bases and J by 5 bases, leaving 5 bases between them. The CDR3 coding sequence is TGTGCCAGCAGTGTTAGTTATGGCTACACCTTC. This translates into CASSVSYGYTF.

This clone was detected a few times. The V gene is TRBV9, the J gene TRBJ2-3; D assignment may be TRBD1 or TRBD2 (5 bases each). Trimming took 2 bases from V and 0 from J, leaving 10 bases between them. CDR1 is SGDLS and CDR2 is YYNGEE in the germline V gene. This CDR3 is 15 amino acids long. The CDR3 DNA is TGTGCCAGCAGCGTGGGACCTCTTAGCACAGATACGCAGTATTTT. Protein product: CASSVGPLSTDTQYF. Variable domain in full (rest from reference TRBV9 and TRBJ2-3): DSGVTQTPKHLITATGQRVTLRCSPRSGDLSVYWYQQSLDQGLQFLIQYYNGEERAKGNILERFSAQQFPDLHSELNLSSLELGDSALYFCASSVGPLSTDTQYFGPGTRLTVL.

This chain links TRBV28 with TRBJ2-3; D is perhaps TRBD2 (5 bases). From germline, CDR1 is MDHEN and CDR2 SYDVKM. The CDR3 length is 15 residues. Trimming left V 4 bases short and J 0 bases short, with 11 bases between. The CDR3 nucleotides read TGTGCCAGCAGTTCCTCGGGGTCTAGCACAGATACGCAGTATTTT. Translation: CASSSSGSSTDTQYF.